This TCR beta chain comes out of a study of shared clonotypes between healthy human individuals. Generated by immunoSEQ multiplex PCR, the TCRdb table keeps only in-frame clones and is missing some. This table holds over a million clones, approximately 97% found once. The J segment lost 6 bases and the V segment lost 3 bases, leaving 14 bases of the junction unmatched. CDR1 and CDR2 from the germline V gene are SGHDN and FVKESK. The CDR3 is 17 amino acids. The chain combines TRBV14 with TRBJ2-1; the match to TRBD1 covers 7 bases. The clonotype was recovered from a young man in good health. The sample consisted of naive CD4+ T cells sorted from blood. Documented subset: CD45RA+ positively selected. The CDR3 sequence: CASSQWSRDSSTNEQFF. As DNA, the CDR3 is TGTGCCAGCAGCCAGTGGTCTCGGGACAGCAGCACCAATGAGCAGTTCTTC.